The sample holds one count of the clone carrying this T cell receptor beta chain. Antigen: not known. Trimming left V 0 bases short and J 4 bases short, with 7 bases between. Germline CDR1 is SGHKS and CDR2 is YYEKEE (reference sequence). CDR3 length equals 13 residues. This specimen comes from a study of T cell responses to AZD1222 COVID-19 vaccine. Study findings and constraints: Seropositive at baseline were only a handful of AZD1222 recipients. White British donors predominated, females outnumbered males, and clonal diversity was possibly underestimated.

Only in-frame clones appear in the TCRdb table, and some are missing; sequencing was by immunoSEQ multiplex PCR. The top ten hold approximately 5% of the sample, which has tens of thousands of clones, more than 70% seen once. The starting material was peripheral blood, obtained 28 days after the second dose of the MenACWY control vaccine. This sequence was found in an adult who received the MenACWY meningococcal vaccine as a control. J is TRBJ1-2 and V is TRBV5-5; a possible D gene is TRBD1 (6 bases). The CDR3: CASSLEDSYGYTF. The CDR3 nucleotides read TGTGCCAGCAGCTTGGAGGACAGCTATGGCTACACCTTC.